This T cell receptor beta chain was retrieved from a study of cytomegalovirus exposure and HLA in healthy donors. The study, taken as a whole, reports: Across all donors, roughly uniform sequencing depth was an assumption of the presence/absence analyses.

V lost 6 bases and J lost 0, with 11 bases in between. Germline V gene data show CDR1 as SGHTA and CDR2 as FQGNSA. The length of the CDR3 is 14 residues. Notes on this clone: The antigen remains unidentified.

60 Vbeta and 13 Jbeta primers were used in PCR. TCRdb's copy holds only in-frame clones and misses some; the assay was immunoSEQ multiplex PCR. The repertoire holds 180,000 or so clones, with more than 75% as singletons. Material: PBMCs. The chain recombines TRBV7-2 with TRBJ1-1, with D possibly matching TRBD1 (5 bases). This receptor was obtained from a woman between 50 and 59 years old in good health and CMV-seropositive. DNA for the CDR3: TGTGCCAGCAGACCGGGCAGGGTGAACACTGAAGCTTTCTTT. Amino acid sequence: CASRPGRVNTEAFF.